The 22 T cell receptor beta chains below all came from one sample that was sequenced in a study of HIV-infected patients and healthy controls. TCRdb passed the 5' RACE reads through MiXCR, listing each CDR3 protein once. In the table there are 60,000 to 70,000 distinct CDR3 sequences, over 15% of which are singletons. Sequencing was done on a sample of CD4+ T cells from blood. These TCRs come from a human donor in good health.

This clonotype has a count of ten or more. The chain has TRBV3-2 and TRBJ2-1; the D call in the table, TRBD2, was not verified against the DNA. TRBV3-2 is flagged as a pseudogene. This CDR3 is 18 amino acids long. The DNA of the CDR3 is TGTGCCAGCAGCCAAGATAATCTTGGGGACTATCAACCTAATGAGCAGTTCTTC. Its translation is CASSQDNLGDYQPNEQFF.

In its sample, this clonotype was seen a few times. This sequence joins TRBV25-1 and TRBJ1-1; D gene unclear. This CDR3 contains 11 residues. Trimming pared 4 bases from V and 7 bases from J, leaving 7 bases between. Germline V gene sequence: CDR1 MGHDK, CDR2 SYGVNS. CDR3 bases: TGTGCCAGCAGTGCGACCGTTGAAGCTTTCTTT. Amino acids: CASSATVEAFF.

This clonotype was detected ten times or more. The rearrangement uses TRBV6-5 and TRBJ2-2; possible D gene TRBD2, 5 bases. The V end was cut by 2 bases, the J end by 4 bases, with 8 bases between. Germline CDR1 MNHEY, CDR2 SVGAGI. This CDR3 region has 14 residues. CDR3 sequence reads: CASSYRGFTGELFF. The DNA for the CDR3 is TGTGCCAGCAGTTACCGAGGGTTCACCGGGGAGCTGTTTTTT.

The chain has TRBV20-1 and TRBJ1-6; 7 positions agree with TRBD1. Trimming took 1 base from V and 5 from J; bases not matched to a gene: 11. Germline CDR1 and CDR2: DFQATT and SNEGSKA (reference sequence). This CDR3 is built from 17 residues. CDR3 loop: CSARGPRDSGNNSPLHF. CDR3 coding DNA: TGCAGTGCTAGAGGCCCTCGGGACAGCGGGAATAATTCACCCCTCCACTTT.

This clonotype came up many times. The rearrangement links TRBV3-1 to TRBJ2-7, with D possibly matching TRBD1 (6 bases). V was cut by 4 bases and J by 3 bases, with 10 bases left in between. Germline V gene sequence: CDR1 LGHDT, CDR2 YNNKEL (reference sequence). The CDR3 contains 13 residues. The CDR3 nucleotides are TGTGCCAGCAGCCCCGGACAGAACTACGAGCAGTACTTC. Translation: CASSPGQNYEQYF.

The V gene is TRBV4-3, the J gene TRBJ2-2, with D unclear. CDR1 and CDR2 (germline): LGHNA, YSLEER. Trimming shortened V by 0 bases and J by 5 bases, and 10 bases separated the two germline ends. CDR3 length: 15 amino acids. The CDR3 region is CASSQDWLTTGELFF. The CDR3 bases are TGCGCCAGCAGCCAAGATTGGCTCACAACCGGGGAGCTGTTTTTT.

In its sample, this clonotype was seen a few times. The chain joins TRBV30 to TRBJ1-2; TRBD1 agrees at 7 bases. The junction had 7 bases not matched to a gene; V was cut back by 8 bases and J by 4 bases. The length of the CDR3 is 12 residues. From germline, CDR1 is GTSNPN and CDR2 SVGIG (reference sequence). The CDR3 here is CAGTERGYGYTF. CDR3 nucleotides: TGTGCCGGGACAGAGAGAGGCTATGGCTACACCTTC.

This clonotype appeared once. This may come from a read error, since a much larger clone is one base off. The chain employs TRBV5-1 and TRBJ1-3; weak D call: TRBD1 (5 bases). Germline V gene lookup returns CDR1 SGHRS and CDR2 YFSETQ. The CDR3 has 16 amino acids. Trimming took 0 bases from V and 4 from J, leaving 14 bases between them. The CDR3 sequence is CASSLAASGPGNTIYF. The CDR3 DNA reads as TGCGCCAGCAGCTTGGCAGCTTCAGGGCCAGGAAACACCATATATTTT.

This clonotype was seen repeatedly, ten times or more. V gene TRBV25-1 combines with J gene TRBJ2-3; D might be TRBD2 (5 bases). V was trimmed by 7 bases and J by 2 bases, leaving 25 bases between them. In germline, CDR1 is MGHDK, CDR2 SYGVNS. CDR3 length: 18 residues. The DNA for the CDR3 is TGTGCCAGCATCAGAGCTGGTGGAGGCGGCAGGACCACAGATACGCAGTATTTT. It yields the protein CASIRAGGGGRTTDTQYF.

The chain links TRBV12-3 or TRBV12-4 to TRBJ1-2; D gene ambiguous. Trimming removed 3 bases from V and 8 bases from J, with 13 bases in between. The CDR3 runs to 13 residues. CDR3 nucleotide sequence: TGTGCCAGCAGTTTCGGGCGGAGTGGGGGCTACACCTTC. Translation: CASSFGRSGGYTF.

This clonotype was counted only a few times. The rearrangement joins TRBV14 to TRBJ1-4; D is uncertain. The CDR3 is made up of 15 amino acids. Germline CDR1 and CDR2: SGHDN and FVKESK. With 1 base removed from V and 8 bases from J, the gap between germline ends came to 14 bases. The CDR3 protein is CASSQGSHPGEKLFF. The CDR3 nucleotides are TGTGCCAGCAGCCAAGGTAGTCACCCTGGGGAAAAACTGTTTTTT.

This clonotype was observed many times. The chain recombines TRBV27 with TRBJ2-6; the match to TRBD1 covers 10 bases. Germline V CDR1 and CDR2: MNHEY, SMNVEV (reference sequence). The CDR3 has 18 residues. V trimming: 0 bases; J trimming: 0 bases; junction bases outside the gene matches: 2. For the CDR3, the DNA is TGTGCCAGCAGTTTATCGACAGGGGGCCTCTCTGGGGCCAACGTCCTGACTTTC. It is translated as CASSLSTGGLSGANVLTF.

The chain uses TRBV5-1 and TRBJ2-3; 14 nucleotides align to TRBD2. The V and J ends lost 4 bases and 2 bases, in that order; junction bases with no gene match: 3. This CDR3 has 16 amino acids. CDR1 SGHRS and CDR2 YFSETQ come from the germline V gene. As DNA, the CDR3 is TGCGCCAGCAGCGCGGGACTAGCGGGGGACACAGATACGCAGTATTTT. This sequence encodes CASSAGLAGDTDTQYF.

This clonotype was seen a handful of times. The chain combines TRBV2 with TRBJ1-6; D is undetermined. The CDR3 runs 13 residues. Trimming pared 5 bases from V and 7 bases from J, leaving 9 bases between. Germline V gives CDR1 SNHLY, CDR2 FYNNEI. In nucleotides, the CDR3 is TGTGCCAGCAGTCCCGCGCCCAATTCACCCCTCCACTTT. Protein sequence: CASSPAPNSPLHF.

The V call is TRBV4-2, the J call TRBJ1-2, with 7 bases fitting TRBD1. This CDR3 region has 16 residues. V shed 0 bases, J shed 6 bases, and the junction held 10 bases outside the gene matches. Germline assignment: CDR1 LGHNA and CDR2 YNFKEQ. In DNA form, the CDR3 reads TGTGCCAGCAGCCAAGACCCAACAGGGGTTTTAAATGGCTACACCTTC. Protein: CASSQDPTGVLNGYTF.

This clonotype was counted between two and nine times. The chain couples TRBV24-1 to TRBJ2-3; 14 bases line up with TRBD2. This CDR3 is 19 amino acids long. J was trimmed by 4 bases and V by 3 bases; bases with no gene match: 11. Per the germline V gene, CDR1 is KGHDR and CDR2 is SFDVKD. Written as DNA, the CDR3 is TGTGCCACCAGTGATCACCGGGGACAGGGACTAGCGGGAGCAGATACGCAGTATTTT. Translation gives CATSDHRGQGLAGADTQYF.

There are many counts of this clonotype. J is TRBJ1-4 and V is TRBV20-1; the D is unclear. CDR3 length equals 14 residues. The V end was cut by 3 bases, the J end by 5 bases, with 13 bases between. Germline-derived CDR1 and CDR2 are DFQATT and SNEGSKA (reference sequence). The CDR3 DNA is TGCAGTGCTAGTTTTCGACTGACCAATGAAAAACTGTTTTTT. This encodes CSASFRLTNEKLFF.

This clonotype was observed a few times. J is TRBJ1-4 and V is TRBV20-1; weak D call: TRBD1 (5 bases). The CDR3 runs 14 residues. V lost 3 bases and J lost 7, with 15 bases in between. Looked up from germline, CDR1 is DFQATT and CDR2 is SNEGSKA (reference sequence). CDR3 nucleotide sequence: TGCAGTGCTAGTCCATCAGGGAGTACTGAAAAACTGTTTTTT. Protein sequence: CSASPSGSTEKLFF.

The rearrangement joins TRBV12-3 or TRBV12-4 to TRBJ1-5; D perhaps matches TRBD1 (6 bases). V lost 4 bases and J 9 bases, leaving 13 bases between the germline ends. This CDR3 is built from 13 residues. The CDR3 DNA sequence: TGTGCCAGCAGTTACCAGGGGAGAGTGCCCCAGCATTTT. Translating gives CASSYQGRVPQHF.

This clonotype was seen repeatedly, ten times or more. The chain carries TRBV12-3 or TRBV12-4 and TRBJ2-2, with 7 bases lining up with TRBD1. CDR3 length: 14 amino acids. The J segment lost 4 bases and the V segment lost 5 bases, leaving 4 bases of the junction unmatched. CDR3 sequence reads: CASSAPGGTGELFF. CDR3 nucleotide sequence: TGTGCCAGCAGTGCTCCAGGGGGCACCGGGGAGCTGTTTTTT.

This clonotype occurred a few times. The chain's CDR3 is CASSLQGRNEQFF. CDR3 in DNA: TGTGCCAGCAGCCTACAGGGTCGCAATGAGCAGTTCTTC. The V and J genes are TRBV2 and TRBJ2-1, with D maybe TRBD1 (6 bases). The V end was cut by 6 bases, the J end by 6 bases, with 12 bases between. The CDR3 is 13 residues long. CDR1 and CDR2 (germline): SNHLY, FYNNEI. Drawing the rest from reference TRBV2 and TRBJ2-1, the complete variable domain is EPEVTQTPSHQVTQMGQEVILRCVPISNHLYFYWYRQILGQKVEFLVSFYNNEISEKSEIFDDQFSVERPDGSNFTLKIRSTKLEDSAMYFCASSLQGRNEQFFGPGTRLTVL.

This clonotype has more than one count but fewer than ten. The chain joins TRBV12-3 or TRBV12-4 to TRBJ1-5, with unresolved D. V was trimmed by 2 bases and J by 8 bases, leaving 22 bases between them. CDR3 length: 17 residues. The CDR3: CASSLRQTLLAIKPQHF. CDR3 nucleotides: TGTGCCAGCAGTTTAAGGCAGACTCTACTAGCAATCAAGCCCCAGCATTTT.